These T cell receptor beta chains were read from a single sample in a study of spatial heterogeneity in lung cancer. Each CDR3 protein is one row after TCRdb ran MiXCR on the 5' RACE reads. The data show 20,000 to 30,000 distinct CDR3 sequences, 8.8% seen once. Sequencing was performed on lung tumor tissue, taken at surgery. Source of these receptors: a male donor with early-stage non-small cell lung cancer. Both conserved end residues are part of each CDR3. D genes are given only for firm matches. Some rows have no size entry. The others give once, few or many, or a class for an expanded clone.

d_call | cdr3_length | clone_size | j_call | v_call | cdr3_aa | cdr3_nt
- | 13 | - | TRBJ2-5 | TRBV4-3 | CASSHERTETQYF | TGCGCCAGCAGCCACGAGCGTACCGAGACCCAGTACTTC
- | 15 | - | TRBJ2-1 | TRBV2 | CASSEASNRYNEQFF | TGTGCCAGCAGTGAAGCGAGCAACAGATACAATGAGCAGTTCTTC
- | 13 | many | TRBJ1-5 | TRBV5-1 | CASSFGGNQPQHF | TGCGCCAGCAGCTTTGGAGGAAACCAGCCCCAGCATTTT
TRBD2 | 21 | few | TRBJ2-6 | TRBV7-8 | CASSLIRVLAGAYRKANVLTF | TGTGCCAGCAGCCTTATTAGAGTACTAGCGGGGGCATATAGGAAGGCCAACGTCCTGACTTTC
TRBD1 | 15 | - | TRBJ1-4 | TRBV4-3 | CASSQTRQGGEKLFF | TGCGCCAGCAGCCAGACTAGACAGGGTGGTGAAAAACTGTTTTTT
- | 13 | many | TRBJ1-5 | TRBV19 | CATGEGMRQPQHF | TGTGCCACCGGCGAAGGGATGAGGCAGCCCCAGCATTTT
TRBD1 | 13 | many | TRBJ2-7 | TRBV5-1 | CASSFLGQGEQYF | TGCGCCAGCAGCTTTTTGGGACAGGGCGAGCAGTACTTC
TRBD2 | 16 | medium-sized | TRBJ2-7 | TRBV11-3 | CASSHGLAGPMDEQYF | TGTGCCAGCAGCCACGGACTAGCGGGGCCCATGGACGAGCAGTACTTC
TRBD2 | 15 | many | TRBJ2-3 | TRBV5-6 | CASSSGSGRIDTQYF | TGTGCCAGCAGCTCGGGAAGCGGGAGGATAGATACGCAGTATTTT
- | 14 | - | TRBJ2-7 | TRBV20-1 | CSARDRELSYEQYF | TGCAGTGCTAGAGATCGCGAGTTGTCCTACGAGCAGTACTTC
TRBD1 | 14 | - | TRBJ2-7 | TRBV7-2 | CASSLDRGRTEQYF | TGTGCCAGCAGCTTGGACAGGGGGCGTACCGAGCAGTACTTC
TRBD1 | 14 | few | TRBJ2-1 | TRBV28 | CASSSGQLVNEQFF | TGTGCCAGCAGTTCGGGACAGTTGGTGAATGAGCAGTTCTTC
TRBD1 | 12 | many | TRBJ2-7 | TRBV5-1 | CASSSTGSEQYF | TGCGCCAGCAGCTCGACAGGGAGCGAGCAGTACTTC
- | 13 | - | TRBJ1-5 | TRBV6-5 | CASSYSPSKPQHF | TGTGCCAGCAGTTACTCGCCCTCAAAGCCCCAGCATTTT
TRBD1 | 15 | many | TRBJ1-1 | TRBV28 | CASSSVSKGATEAFF | TGTGCCAGCAGTTCCGTCTCGAAGGGGGCCACTGAAGCTTTCTTT
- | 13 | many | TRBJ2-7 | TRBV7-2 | CASSLGRPYEQYF | TGTGCCAGCAGCTTGGGAAGGCCCTACGAGCAGTACTTC
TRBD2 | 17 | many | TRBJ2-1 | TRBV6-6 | CASRTSGRWGSYNEQFF | TGTGCCAGTCGTACTAGCGGGAGGTGGGGCTCCTACAATGAGCAGTTCTTC
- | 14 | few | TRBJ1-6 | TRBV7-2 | CASSSGRVNSPLHF | TGTGCCAGCAGCTCTGGACGAGTCAATTCACCCCTCCACTTT
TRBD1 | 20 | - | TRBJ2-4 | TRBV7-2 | CASSRTSGQGALLAKNIQYF | TGTGCCAGCAGCCGGACCTCCGGACAGGGGGCGCTTCTGGCCAAAAACATTCAGTACTTC
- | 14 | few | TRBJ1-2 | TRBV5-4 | CASSSYREENGYTF | TGTGCCAGCAGCTCCTACAGGGAAGAAAATGGCTACACCTTC
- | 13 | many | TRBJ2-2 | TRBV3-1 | CASSRTHTGELFF | TGTGCCAGCAGCCGGACCCACACCGGGGAGCTGTTTTTT
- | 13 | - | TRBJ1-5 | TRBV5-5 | CASSLEQDQPQHF | TGTGCCAGCAGCTTGGAACAGGATCAGCCCCAGCATTTT
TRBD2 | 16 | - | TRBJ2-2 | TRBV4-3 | CASSHASGGAGGELFF | TGCGCCAGCAGCCACGCTAGCGGGGGGGCCGGCGGGGAGCTGTTTTTT
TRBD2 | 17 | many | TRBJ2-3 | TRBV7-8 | CASSYPLGLAGEGTQYF | TGTGCCAGCAGCTACCCCTTAGGACTAGCGGGAGAGGGCACGCAGTATTTT
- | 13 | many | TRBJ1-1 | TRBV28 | CASWVIGNTEAFF | TGTGCCAGCTGGGTAATAGGGAACACTGAAGCTTTCTTT
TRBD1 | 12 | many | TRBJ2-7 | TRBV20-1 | CSAQTGAYEQYF | TGCAGTGCCCAGACAGGGGCCTACGAGCAGTACTTC
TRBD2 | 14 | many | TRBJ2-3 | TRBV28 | CASSSGRRVDTQYF | TGTGCCAGCAGTAGCGGGAGGAGAGTGGATACGCAGTATTTT
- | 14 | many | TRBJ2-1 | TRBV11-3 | CASSLGGYNNEQFF | TGTGCCAGCAGCTTAGGCGGCTACAACAATGAGCAGTTCTTC
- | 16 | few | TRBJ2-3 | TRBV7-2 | CASSLRLTTNTDTQYF | TGTGCCAGCAGCTTACGATTGACAACCAACACAGATACGCAGTATTTT
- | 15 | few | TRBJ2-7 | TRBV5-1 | CASRRSGGLAYEQYF | TGCGCCAGCAGGCGGTCGGGCGGGTTAGCCTACGAGCAGTACTTC
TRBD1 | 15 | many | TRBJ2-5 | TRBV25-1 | CASSEEGQFQETQYF | TGTGCCAGCAGTGAAGAGGGACAGTTCCAAGAGACCCAGTACTTC
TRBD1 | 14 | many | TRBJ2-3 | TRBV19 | CASRGQGLADTQYF | TGTGCCAGTAGGGGACAGGGGTTGGCAGATACGCAGTATTTT
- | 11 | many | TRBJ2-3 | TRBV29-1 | CSVIPTDTQYF | TGCAGCGTTATACCCACAGATACGCAGTATTTT
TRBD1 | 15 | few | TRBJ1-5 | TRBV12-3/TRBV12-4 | CASSGTGGKGQPQHF | TGTGCCAGCAGTGGGACAGGGGGAAAGGGTCAGCCCCAGCATTTT
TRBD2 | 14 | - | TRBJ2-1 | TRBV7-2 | CASSLLAGEGEQFF | TGTGCCAGCAGCTTGCTAGCGGGAGAGGGTGAGCAGTTCTTC
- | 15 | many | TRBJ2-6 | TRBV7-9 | CASSFSSSGANVLTF | TGTGCCAGCAGCTTCAGCAGCTCTGGGGCCAACGTCCTGACTTTC
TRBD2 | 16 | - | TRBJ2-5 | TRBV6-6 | CASSPLAGVIKSTQYF | TGTGCCAGCAGTCCTCTAGCGGGGGTAATAAAGAGTACCCAGTACTTC
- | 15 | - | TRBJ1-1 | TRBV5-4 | CASSRAGGSETEAFF | TGTGCCAGCAGCCGGGCCGGGGGGAGTGAGACTGAAGCTTTCTTT
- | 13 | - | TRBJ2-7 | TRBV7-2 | CASSTFLTDEQYF | TGTGCCAGCAGCACATTTTTGACGGACGAGCAGTACTTC
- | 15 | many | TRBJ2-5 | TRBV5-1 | CASSPVGLPQETQYF | TGCGCCAGCAGCCCCGTCGGACTTCCCCAAGAGACCCAGTACTTC
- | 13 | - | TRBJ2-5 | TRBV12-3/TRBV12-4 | CASTLNSGETQYF | TGTGCCAGCACCCTGAACAGCGGGGAGACCCAGTACTTC
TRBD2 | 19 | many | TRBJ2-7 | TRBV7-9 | CASSFPTSGSGGASYEQYF | TGTGCCAGCAGCTTCCCGACTAGCGGGAGCGGAGGGGCCTCCTACGAGCAGTACTTC
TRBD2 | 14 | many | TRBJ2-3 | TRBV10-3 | CAIKSGARTDTQYF | TGTGCCATCAAGAGCGGGGCTCGCACAGATACGCAGTATTTT
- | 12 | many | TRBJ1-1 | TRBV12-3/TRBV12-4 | CASSGPYGEAFF | TGTGCCAGCAGCGGACCCTACGGTGAAGCTTTCTTT
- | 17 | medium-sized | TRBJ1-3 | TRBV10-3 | CAISDPDPVKSGNTIYF | TGTGCCATCAGTGACCCGGACCCGGTAAAGTCTGGAAACACCATATATTTT
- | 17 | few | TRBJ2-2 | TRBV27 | CASSRTTGPSGTGELFF | TGTGCCAGCAGTCGTACAACAGGCCCCTCTGGCACCGGGGAGCTGTTTTTT
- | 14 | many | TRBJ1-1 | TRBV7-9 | CASSLVLADTEAFF | TGTGCCAGCAGCTTAGTATTGGCGGACACTGAAGCTTTCTTT
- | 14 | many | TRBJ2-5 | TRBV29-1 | CSVEILGHQETQYF | TGCAGCGTTGAGATTTTGGGACACCAAGAGACCCAGTACTTC
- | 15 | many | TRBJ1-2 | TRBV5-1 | CASSVTAQSNYGYTF | TGCGCCAGCAGCGTGACAGCCCAATCTAACTATGGCTACACCTTC
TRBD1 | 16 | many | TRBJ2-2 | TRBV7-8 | CASSRQGVMNTGELFF | TGTGCCAGCAGCCGACAGGGTGTCATGAACACCGGGGAGCTGTTTTTT
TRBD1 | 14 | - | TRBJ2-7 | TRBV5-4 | CASSFGGQTYEQYF | TGTGCCAGCAGCTTTGGGGGACAGACCTACGAGCAGTACTTC
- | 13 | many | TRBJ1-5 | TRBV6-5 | CASSRHPNQPQHF | TGTGCCAGCAGCCGCCACCCGAATCAGCCCCAGCATTTT
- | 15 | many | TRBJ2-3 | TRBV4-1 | CASSQDWSSTDTQYF | TGCGCCAGCAGCCAAGATTGGTCAAGCACAGATACGCAGTATTTT
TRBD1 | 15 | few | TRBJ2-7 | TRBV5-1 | CASSPGWDRGHEQYF | TGCGCCAGCAGCCCCGGATGGGACAGGGGCCACGAGCAGTACTTC
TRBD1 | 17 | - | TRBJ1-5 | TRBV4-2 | CASSQTDRAYSNQPQHF | TGTGCCAGCAGTCAAACCGACAGGGCATATAGCAATCAGCCCCAGCATTTT
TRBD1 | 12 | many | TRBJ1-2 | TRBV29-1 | CSALQGDYGYTF | TGCAGCGCTTTACAGGGGGACTATGGCTACACCTTC
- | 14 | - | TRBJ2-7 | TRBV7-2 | CASSPRGLTYEQYF | TGTGCCAGCAGCCCACGGGGGCTAACCTACGAGCAGTACTTC
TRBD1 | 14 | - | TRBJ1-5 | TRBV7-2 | CASGAYRGAQPQHF | TGTGCCAGCGGCGCCTACAGGGGAGCGCAGCCCCAGCATTTT
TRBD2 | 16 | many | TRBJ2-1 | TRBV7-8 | CASTGLWAGGSNEQFF | TGTGCCAGCACCGGTCTGTGGGCGGGAGGAAGCAATGAGCAGTTCTTC
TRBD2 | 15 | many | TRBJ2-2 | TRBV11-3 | CASSLSGGDTGELFF | TGTGCCAGCAGCCTCAGCGGGGGGGACACCGGGGAGCTGTTTTTT